This TCR beta chain originates from a study of identical twins. The study, taken as a whole, reports: Within cord blood, abundant beta clonotypes carried fewer insertions, but memory repertoires showed no such trend. Instead of following the same donors, the conclusions were based on cross-sectional statistical analysis.

Using its own MiXCR run on the 5' RACE reads, TCRdb lists one record per CDR3 protein. The table has 450,000 or so distinct CDR3 sequences, over 12% seen once; the top ten hold about 0.54%. In its sample, this clonotype was seen a few times. Its cognate antigen is unknown. This same sample was also part of a study on yellow fever vaccine responses in identical twins.

This clonotype was obtained from a woman between 18 and 29 years old in good health. Material: CD4+ T cells sorted from blood.

CDR3 sequence (DNA): TGTGCCTGGAGGGGGGTAGATAGCGGGAGTTGGGAGACCCAGTACTTC. The encoded protein is CAWRGVDSGSWETQYF. The gene calls are TRBV30 and TRBJ2-5; 9 nucleotides line up with TRBD2. V trimming: 3 bases; J trimming: 5 bases; junction bases outside the gene matches: 13. Germline V gives CDR1 GTSNPN, CDR2 SVGIG (reference sequence). The CDR3 is 16 residues long.